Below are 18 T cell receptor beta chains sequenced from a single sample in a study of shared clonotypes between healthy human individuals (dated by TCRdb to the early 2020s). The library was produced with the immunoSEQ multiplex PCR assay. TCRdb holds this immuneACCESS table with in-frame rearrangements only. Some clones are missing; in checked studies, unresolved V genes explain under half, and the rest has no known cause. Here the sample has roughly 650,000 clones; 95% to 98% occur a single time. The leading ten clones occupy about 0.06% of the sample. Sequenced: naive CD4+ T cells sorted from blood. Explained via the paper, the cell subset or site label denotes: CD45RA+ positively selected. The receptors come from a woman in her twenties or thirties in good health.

In DNA, the CDR3 is TGTGCCAGCAGCTTAGCTAGCGGGACCACCGGGGAGCTGTTTTTT. It codes for CASSLASGTTGELFF. The chain has TRBV7-6 and TRBJ2-2; 8 bases align to TRBD2. Trimming took 0 bases from V and 4 from J; bases not matched to a gene: 1. The CDR3 is 15 residues long. In germline, CDR1 is SGHVS, CDR2 FNYEAQ.

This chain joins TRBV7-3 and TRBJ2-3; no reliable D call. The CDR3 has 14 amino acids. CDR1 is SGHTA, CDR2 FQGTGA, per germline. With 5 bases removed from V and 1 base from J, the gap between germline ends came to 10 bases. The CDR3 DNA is TGTGCCAGCAGCACCCTACCGGGCACAGATACGCAGTATTTT. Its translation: CASSTLPGTDTQYF.

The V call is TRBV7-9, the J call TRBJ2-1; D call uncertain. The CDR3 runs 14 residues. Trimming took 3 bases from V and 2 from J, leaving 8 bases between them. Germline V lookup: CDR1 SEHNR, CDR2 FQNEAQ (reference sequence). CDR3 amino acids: CASSFYTTYNEQFF. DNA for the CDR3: TGTGCCAGCAGCTTCTACACTACCTACAATGAGCAGTTCTTC. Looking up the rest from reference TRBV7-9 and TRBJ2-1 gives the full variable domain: DTGVSQNPRHKITKRGQNVTFRCDPISEHNRLYWYRQTLGQGPEFLTYFQNEAQLEKSRLLSDRFSAERPKGSFSTLEIQRTEQGDSAMYLCASSFYTTYNEQFFGPGTRLTVL.

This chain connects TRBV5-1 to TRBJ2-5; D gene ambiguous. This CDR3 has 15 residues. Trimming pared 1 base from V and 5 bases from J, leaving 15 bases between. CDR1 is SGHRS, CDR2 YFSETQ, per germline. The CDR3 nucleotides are TGCGCCAGCAGCTTGATCCGTACGGCGTGGGAGACCCAGTACTTC. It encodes CASSLIRTAWETQYF.

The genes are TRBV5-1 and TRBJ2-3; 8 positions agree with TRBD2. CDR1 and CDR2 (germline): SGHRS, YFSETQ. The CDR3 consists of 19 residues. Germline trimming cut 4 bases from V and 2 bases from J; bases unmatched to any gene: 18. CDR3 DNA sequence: TGCGCCAGCAGCAACAGTGGGGGCTCAGCGGGAGATCCCACAGATACGCAGTATTTT. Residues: CASSNSGGSAGDPTDTQYF.

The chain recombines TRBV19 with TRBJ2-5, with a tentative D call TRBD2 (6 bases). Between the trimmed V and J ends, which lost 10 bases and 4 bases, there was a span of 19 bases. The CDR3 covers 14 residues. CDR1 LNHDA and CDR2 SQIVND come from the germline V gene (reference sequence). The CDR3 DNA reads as TGTGCCACCGCCGGATTTTTGGGGGGAGAGACCCAGTACTTC. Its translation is CATAGFLGGETQYF.

CDR3 sequence reads: CASTTSGSSYEQYF. CDR3 DNA sequence: TGTGCCAGCACAACTAGCGGGAGTTCCTACGAGCAGTACTTC. This rearrangement joins TRBV21-1 to TRBJ2-7; TRBD2 is taken as the D call from the table, unchecked against the DNA. TRBV21-1 is deemed a pseudogene. This CDR3 spans 14 amino acids.

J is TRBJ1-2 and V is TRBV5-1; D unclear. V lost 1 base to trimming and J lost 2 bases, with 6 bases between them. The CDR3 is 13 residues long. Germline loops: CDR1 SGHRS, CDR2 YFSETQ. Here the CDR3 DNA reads TGCGCCAGCAGCTTGTTCCAGAACTATGGCTACACCTTC. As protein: CASSLFQNYGYTF.

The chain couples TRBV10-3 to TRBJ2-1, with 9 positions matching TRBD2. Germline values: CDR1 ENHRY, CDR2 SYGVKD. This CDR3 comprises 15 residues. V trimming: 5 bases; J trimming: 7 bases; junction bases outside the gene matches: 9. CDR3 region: CAISLVAGVVNEQFF. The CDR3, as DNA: TGTGCCATCAGTCTGGTAGCGGGGGTTGTTAATGAGCAGTTCTTC.

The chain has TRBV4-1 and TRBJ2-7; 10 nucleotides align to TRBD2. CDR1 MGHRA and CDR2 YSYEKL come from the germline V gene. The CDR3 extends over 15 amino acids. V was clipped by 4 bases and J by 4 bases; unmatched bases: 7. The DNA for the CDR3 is TGCGCCAGCAGCCGAGATACTAGCGGGATTTACGAGCAGTACTTC. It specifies CASSRDTSGIYEQYF.

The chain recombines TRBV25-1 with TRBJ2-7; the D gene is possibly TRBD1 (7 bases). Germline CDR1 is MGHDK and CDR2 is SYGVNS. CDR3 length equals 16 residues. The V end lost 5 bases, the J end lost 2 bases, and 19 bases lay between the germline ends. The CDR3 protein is CASSPGGGQGAYEQYF. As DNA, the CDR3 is TGTGCCAGCAGTCCAGGAGGGGGGCAGGGGGCCTACGAGCAGTACTTC.

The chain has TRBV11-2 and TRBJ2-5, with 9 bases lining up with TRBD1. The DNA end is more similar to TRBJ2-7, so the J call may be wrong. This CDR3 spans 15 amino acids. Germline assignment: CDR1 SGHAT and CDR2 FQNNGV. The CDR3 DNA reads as TGTGCCAGCAGCTTAAGTCGGGACAGGGCCTACGAGCAGTACTTC. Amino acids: CASSLSRDRAYEQYF.

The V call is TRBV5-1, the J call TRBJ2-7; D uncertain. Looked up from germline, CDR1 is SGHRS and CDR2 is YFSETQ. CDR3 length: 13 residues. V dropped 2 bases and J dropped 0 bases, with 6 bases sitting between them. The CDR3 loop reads CASSFTTSYEQYF. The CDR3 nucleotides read TGCGCCAGCAGCTTCACCACCTCCTACGAGCAGTACTTC. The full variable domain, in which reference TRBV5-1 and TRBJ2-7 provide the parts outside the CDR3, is KAGVTQTPRYLIKTRGQQVTLSCSPISGHRSVSWYQQTPGQGLQFLFEYFSETQRNKGNFPGRFSGRQFSNSRSEMNVSTLELGDSALYLCASSFTTSYEQYFGPGTRLTVT.

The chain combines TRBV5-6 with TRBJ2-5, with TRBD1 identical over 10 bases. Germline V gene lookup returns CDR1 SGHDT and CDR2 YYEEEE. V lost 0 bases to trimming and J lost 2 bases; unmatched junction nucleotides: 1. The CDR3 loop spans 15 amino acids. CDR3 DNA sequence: TGTGCCAGCAGCTTGGAGGACAGGGGGCAAGAGACCCAGTACTTC. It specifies CASSLEDRGQETQYF.

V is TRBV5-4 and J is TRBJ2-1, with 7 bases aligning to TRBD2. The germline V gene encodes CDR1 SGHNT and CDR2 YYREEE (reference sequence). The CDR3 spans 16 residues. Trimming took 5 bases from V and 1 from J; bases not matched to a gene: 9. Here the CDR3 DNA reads TGTGCCAGCAGGATCGACTGGGGGGGTTCCTACAATGAGCAGTTCTTC. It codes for CASRIDWGGSYNEQFF.

The CDR3 DNA sequence: TGTGCCAGCAGCTTAGCGGAGGGGCACGAGCAGTACTTC. This gives the protein CASSLAEGHEQYF. The gene calls are TRBV7-2 and TRBJ2-7; D possibly corresponds to TRBD2 (6 bases). The length of the CDR3 is 13 residues. In germline, CDR1 is SGHTA, CDR2 FQGNSA. V gave up 0 bases and J gave up 5 bases, with 8 bases separating them.

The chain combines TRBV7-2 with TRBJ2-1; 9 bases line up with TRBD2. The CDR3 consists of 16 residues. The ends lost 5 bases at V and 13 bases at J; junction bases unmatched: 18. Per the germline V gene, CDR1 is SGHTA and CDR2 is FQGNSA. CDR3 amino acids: CASSLPRRGTSNLQFF. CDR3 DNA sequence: TGTGCCAGCAGCCTACCCCGGCGAGGGACTAGCAATCTTCAGTTCTTC. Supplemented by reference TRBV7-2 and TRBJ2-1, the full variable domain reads GAGVSQSPSNKVTEKGKDVELRCDPISGHTALYWYRQSLGQGLEFLIYFQGNSAPDKSGLPSDRFSAERTGGSVSTLTIQRTQQEDSAVYLCASSLPRRGTSNLQFFGPGTRLTVL.

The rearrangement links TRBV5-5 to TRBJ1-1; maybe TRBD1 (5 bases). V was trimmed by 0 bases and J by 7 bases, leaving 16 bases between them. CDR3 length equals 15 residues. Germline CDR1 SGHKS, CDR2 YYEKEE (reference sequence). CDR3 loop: CASSLVAGTAIEAFF. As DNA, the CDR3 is TGTGCCAGCAGCTTGGTTGCCGGGACCGCGATTGAAGCTTTCTTT.